This TCR beta chain is drawn from a study of T-cell memory formation after mild COVID-19. Turning to the study itself: Across donors, TCR clusters were largely donor specific.

Using its own MiXCR run on the 5' RACE reads, TCRdb lists one record per CDR3 protein. The table lists around 340,000 distinct CDR3 sequences, 10% to 15% of them singletons, with about 20% in the top ten. Study conclusions and caveats: Shrinking CD4+ clones were chiefly CM and EM; CD8+ ones were chiefly EMRA. Clones that contracted from day 15 to 85 were balanced CD4/CD8, while later expanders leaned CD4+. The finding that pre-infection memory included some responding clones suggested that cross-reactive memory joined.

Only a few counts were recorded for this clonotype. Its target is unknown. V gave up 4 bases and J gave up 3 bases; unmatched junction bases: 12. The CDR3 has 16 residues. Germline V gene data show CDR1 as LGHNA and CDR2 as YNFKEQ. The V call is TRBV4-2, the J call TRBJ2-7; 7 bases are a match to TRBD1. What was sequenced was PBMCs or a T cell subset sorted from them (not recorded which). This clonotype was obtained from a young man who had mild COVID-19 (a few samples of this study predate the infection). Cell type and time point are not known. The CDR3 sequence is CASSPKFDRDIYEQYF. The CDR3 DNA reads TGTGCCAGCAGCCCTAAATTCGACAGGGACATCTACGAGCAGTACTTC.